This is a list of T cell receptor beta chains from one sample in a study of T cell responses to AZD1222 COVID-19 vaccine. Sequenced by immunoSEQ multiplex PCR; TCRdb stores in-frame clones only, minus some. The sample yields approximately 150,000 clones, about 91% seen once. Here the sequenced sample was peripheral blood, taken 28 days after the second AZD1222 dose. Every receptor here comes from an adult who received the AZD1222 COVID-19 vaccine. CDR3s include the opening cysteine and the closing phenylalanine or tryptophan. Each record gives: clone size, J gene, V gene, D gene, CDR3 protein, CDR3 DNA. The D gene is left open where the match is weak. Size tells how often a clone was seen (once, few, many) or the class of an expanded clone, and some rows leave it out.

NA	TRBJ1-1	TRBV11-2	NA	CASSLSAGGNTEAFF	TGTGCCAGCAGCTTAAGCGCGGGGGGGAACACTGAAGCTTTCTTT
NA	TRBJ1-3	TRBV7-2	TRBD1	CASSLATGTAPGNTIYF	TGTGCCAGCAGCTTAGCCACCGGGACAGCGCCCGGAAACACCATATATTTT
NA	TRBJ1-4	TRBV6-1	NA	CASSEARGGVEKLFF	TGTGCCAGCAGTGAAGCGAGGGGAGGGGTTGAAAAACTGTTTTTT
NA	TRBJ1-5	TRBV7-9	NA	CASSWDGTGTLISNQPQHF	TGTGCCAGCAGCTGGGACGGTACAGGGACACTTATTAGCAATCAGCCCCAGCATTTT
NA	TRBJ2-1	TRBV5-1	NA	CASSSDSSNEQFF	TGCGCCAGCAGTTCTGACAGCTCGAATGAGCAGTTCTTC
NA	TRBJ1-5	TRBV11-2	NA	CASRAGAGGPQHF	TGTGCCAGCAGGGCGGGGGCAGGAGGGCCCCAGCATTTT
few	TRBJ1-4	TRBV4-2	TRBD1	CASSQASGTGAEKLFF	TGTGCCAGCAGCCAAGCATCCGGGACAGGGGCTGAAAAACTGTTTTTT
NA	TRBJ1-2	TRBV2	NA	CATRRGDLGGYTF	TGTGCCACTCGAAGAGGGGACCTTGGTGGCTACACCTTC
NA	TRBJ2-7	TRBV7-6	TRBD1	CASSPGQGAGYEQYF	TGTGCCAGCAGCCCCGGACAGGGGGCCGGCTACGAGCAGTACTTC
NA	TRBJ1-1	TRBV6-5	NA	CASSHRGRTNTEAFF	TGTGCCAGCAGCCACCGGGGGAGAACGAACACTGAAGCTTTCTTT
NA	TRBJ2-1	TRBV5-5	NA	CASSSGGGTYNEQFF	TGTGCCAGCAGCTCAGGAGGGGGTACCTACAATGAGCAGTTCTTC
once	TRBJ1-5	TRBV4-1	NA	CASSQDSYQPQHF	TGCGCCAGCAGCCAAGATTCCTATCAGCCCCAGCATTTT
NA	TRBJ1-2	TRBV15	NA	CATSRDRGPYGGYTF	TGTGCCACCAGCAGAGATCGAGGTCCCTATGGTGGCTACACCTTC
NA	TRBJ1-1	TRBV4-3	NA	CASSQDGVGPNTEAFF	TGCGCCAGCAGCCAAGATGGGGTCGGGCCGAACACTGAAGCTTTCTTT
few	TRBJ1-1	TRBV27	NA	CASSLFRAGSNTEAFF	TGTGCCAGCAGTTTGTTTAGGGCAGGTTCGAACACTGAAGCTTTCTTT
NA	TRBJ1-1	TRBV5-1	TRBD1	CASSLADRENTEAFF	TGCGCCAGCAGCTTGGCCGACAGGGAAAACACTGAAGCTTTCTTT
NA	TRBJ2-1	TRBV7-2	TRBD2	CASSFTSGTINEQFF	TGTGCCAGCAGCTTCACTAGCGGGACTATCAATGAGCAGTTCTTC
once	TRBJ2-2	TRBV7-6	NA	CASSPSPQGNTGELFF	TGTGCCAGCAGCCCATCTCCTCAAGGGAACACCGGGGAGCTGTTTTTT
NA	TRBJ1-1	TRBV19	TRBD1	CASSSGTGLNTEAFF	TGTGCCAGTAGTAGCGGGACAGGCCTGAACACTGAAGCTTTCTTT
once	TRBJ1-5	TRBV7-6	NA	CASSLEASSQPQHF	TGTGCCAGCAGCTTAGAAGCGTCAAGTCAGCCCCAGCATTTT
NA	TRBJ1-1	TRBV30	NA	CAWAPPGTEAFF	TGTGCCTGGGCCCCCCCAGGAACTGAAGCTTTCTTT
NA	TRBJ2-1	TRBV19	NA	CASSSSVGTGNEQFF	TGTGCCAGTAGTTCATCGGTGGGGACCGGGAATGAGCAGTTCTTC